The rows below give T cell receptor beta chains drawn from one sample of a study of STAT5B mutations in CD4+ large granular lymphocyte leukemia. Some clones are missing from TCRdb's copy, which holds only in-frame ones; the method was immunoSEQ multiplex PCR. This table holds about 26,000 clones, 65% to 90% found once. Sequencing used CD4+ T cells from blood buffy coats. Receptors were obtained from a human donor in good health. The CDR3 runs from the conserved cysteine through the conserved F or W. The D gene is left open where the match is weak. Clone sizes are given selectively: once, few, many, or a class where the clone is expanded.

D gene: TRBD1
clone size: .
V gene: TRBV2
J gene: TRBJ2-1
CDR3 protein: CASSELGQGRAEQFF
CDR3 DNA: TGTGCCAGCAGTGAACTGGGACAGGGTCGTGCTGAGCAGTTCTTC

D gene: TRBD1
clone size: .
V gene: TRBV5-1
J gene: TRBJ2-3
CDR3 protein: CASAQGGSTDTQYF
CDR3 DNA: TGCGCCAGCGCCCAAGGGGGCAGCACAGATACGCAGTATTTT

D gene: .
clone size: .
V gene: TRBV27
J gene: TRBJ1-2
CDR3 protein: CASSYAAAYGYTF
CDR3 DNA: TGTGCCAGCAGTTACGCGGCAGCCTATGGCTACACCTTC

D gene: TRBD1
clone size: .
V gene: TRBV6-1
J gene: TRBJ1-4
CDR3 protein: CASSESTGAEKLFF
CDR3 DNA: TGTGCCAGCAGTGAATCAACAGGGGCCGAAAAACTGTTTTTT

D gene: TRBD2
clone size: .
V gene: TRBV27
J gene: TRBJ2-3
CDR3 protein: CASRGLAGDTQYF
CDR3 DNA: TGTGCCAGCAGGGGTCTAGCGGGGGATACGCAGTATTTT

D gene: TRBD1
clone size: few
V gene: TRBV2
J gene: TRBJ1-4
CDR3 protein: CASSLRTGKGEKLFF
CDR3 DNA: TGTGCCAGCAGTCTCCGGACAGGGAAAGGTGAAAAACTGTTTTTT

D gene: .
clone size: .
V gene: TRBV9
J gene: TRBJ1-3
CDR3 protein: CASSVLGETPGNTIYF
CDR3 DNA: TGTGCCAGCAGCGTCTTAGGGGAAACCCCGGGAAACACCATATATTTT

D gene: TRBD1
clone size: .
V gene: TRBV6-6
J gene: TRBJ2-7
CDR3 protein: CASCRGPYEQYF
CDR3 DNA: TGTGCCAGCTGCAGGGGGCCCTACGAGCAGTACTTC

D gene: .
clone size: .
V gene: TRBV5-1
J gene: TRBJ1-2
CDR3 protein: CASSLGGNYGYTF
CDR3 DNA: TGCGCCAGCAGCTTGGGGGGGAACTATGGCTACACCTTC

D gene: .
clone size: few
V gene: TRBV6-1
J gene: TRBJ1-5
CDR3 protein: CASTPALNQPQHF
CDR3 DNA: TGTGCCAGCACCCCAGCCCTCAATCAGCCCCAGCATTTT

D gene: .
clone size: .
V gene: TRBV28
J gene: TRBJ2-2
CDR3 protein: CASLRQVGNTGELFF
CDR3 DNA: TGTGCCAGCCTACGACAGGTTGGGAACACCGGGGAGCTGTTTTTT

D gene: TRBD1
clone size: once
V gene: TRBV6-1
J gene: TRBJ1-5
CDR3 protein: CASRRQGPSNQPQHF
CDR3 DNA: TGTGCCAGCAGGAGACAGGGACCAAGCAATCAGCCCCAGCATTTT

D gene: .
clone size: .
V gene: TRBV6-1
J gene: TRBJ1-4
CDR3 protein: CASSGRRDDRNNEKLFF
CDR3 DNA: TGTGCCAGCAGTGGAAGACGCGATGACAGGAATAATGAAAAACTGTTTTTT

D gene: TRBD1
clone size: .
V gene: TRBV6-5
J gene: TRBJ1-1
CDR3 protein: CASSSTGGAFSEAFF
CDR3 DNA: TGTGCCAGCAGTTCCACAGGGGGCGCATTCTCTGAAGCTTTCTTT

D gene: .
clone size: .
V gene: TRBV18
J gene: TRBJ1-1
CDR3 protein: CASSQPNTEAFF
CDR3 DNA: TGTGCCAGCTCACAACCCAACACTGAAGCTTTCTTT

D gene: .
clone size: .
V gene: TRBV10-3
J gene: TRBJ1-2
CDR3 protein: CAISDVRGYTF
CDR3 DNA: TGTGCCATCAGTGACGTAAGGGGCTACACCTTC